The rows below give T cell receptor beta chains drawn from one sample of a study of shared clonotypes between healthy human individuals. The protocol was immunoSEQ multiplex PCR, while the TCRdb copy is restricted to in-frame clones and leaves out a portion. The table has some 1,100,000 clones, around three quarters seen once. Sequenced: memory CD4+ T cells from PBMCs. These receptors were taken from a young man in good health. Some clones in this sample may be carry-over from other donors' samples. Both conserved end residues are part of each CDR3. A D gene is named only where the DNA matches it firmly. Clone sizes are given selectively: once, few, many, or a class where the clone is expanded.

J	D	V	size	CDR3	DNA
TRBJ1-3	.	TRBV18	.	CASSQGRAPGNTIYF	TGTGCCAGCTCACAGGGACGGGCCCCTGGAAACACCATATATTTT
TRBJ2-5	.	TRBV28	.	CASSPLSLQETQYF	TGTGCCAGCAGTCCCCTTTCTCTCCAAGAGACCCAGTACTTC
TRBJ2-5	.	TRBV2	once	CASRTLGETQYF	TGTGCCAGCAGGACTCTTGGGGAGACCCAGTACTTC
TRBJ1-4	.	TRBV19	.	CASSIDRGEKLFF	TGTGCCAGTAGTATTGACAGAGGGGAAAAACTGTTTTTT
TRBJ2-1	TRBD2	TRBV28	.	CASTSGRLAGVDEQFF	TGTGCCAGCACCTCCGGGAGGCTAGCGGGAGTCGATGAGCAGTTCTTC
TRBJ2-7	.	TRBV5-5	few	CASRSTVRNEQYF	TGTGCCAGCAGGTCAACGGTCCGGAACGAGCAGTACTTC
TRBJ2-1	.	TRBV7-2	.	CASSPTRGAGQFF	TGTGCCAGCAGCCCTACAAGGGGGGCAGGGCAGTTCTTC
TRBJ2-7	.	TRBV11-2	.	CASSLYPVGESSYEQYF	TGTGCCAGCAGCTTATACCCAGTGGGAGAAAGCTCCTACGAGCAGTACTTC
TRBJ1-5	TRBD1	TRBV27	once	CASSSTRPGTGDQPQHF	TGTGCCAGCAGTTCAACTCGTCCCGGGACAGGGGATCAGCCCCAGCATTTT
TRBJ2-7	TRBD1	TRBV6-5	.	CASSSPGQGIYEQYF	TGTGCCAGCAGTTCGCCGGGACAGGGGATCTACGAGCAGTACTTC
TRBJ2-5	.	TRBV5-1	.	CASSLAQQETQYF	TGCGCCAGCAGCTTGGCCCAGCAAGAGACCCAGTACTTC
TRBJ2-1	.	TRBV30	.	CAWSHLGASSYNEQFF	TGTGCCTGGAGCCACTTAGGCGCCAGCTCCTACAATGAGCAGTTCTTC
TRBJ2-7	TRBD1	TRBV5-1	once	CASSSTGVLYEQYF	TGCGCCAGCAGCTCGACAGGGGTACTGTACGAGCAGTACTTC
TRBJ2-5	.	TRBV29-1	.	CSVEAQGRDF	TGCAGCGTTGAAGCACAGGGAAGAGACTTC
TRBJ1-4	.	TRBV28	.	CASSLGGQSNEKLFF	TGTGCCAGCAGTTTGGGGGGGCAGAGTAATGAAAAACTGTTTTTT
TRBJ1-2	.	TRBV28	.	CASMRGNYGYTF	TGTGCCAGCATGAGGGGCAACTATGGCTACACCTTC
TRBJ2-1	TRBD2	TRBV6-4	.	CASSQTSGRYNEQFF	TGTGCCAGCAGCCAGACTAGCGGAAGATACAATGAGCAGTTCTTC
TRBJ2-7	.	TRBV5-1	.	CASSLEGGPYEQYF	TGCGCCAGCAGCTTGGAGGGGGGTCCCTACGAGCAGTACTTC
TRBJ1-5	TRBD1	TRBV19	.	CASSISGQGGQPQHF	TGTGCCAGTAGTATCTCCGGACAGGGAGGGCAGCCCCAGCATTTT
TRBJ1-5	.	TRBV7-8	.	CASSVRPWTSQQPQHF	TGTGCCAGCAGCGTACGACCTTGGACAAGTCAACAGCCCCAGCATTTT
TRBJ2-7	.	TRBV4-1	.	CASSQEYAVRDPQYF	TGCGCCAGCAGCCAAGAATACGCTGTAAGGGACCCCCAGTACTTC
TRBJ1-1	TRBD1	TRBV20-1	.	CSARRTGEAFF	TGCAGTGCTAGGCGGACAGGGGAAGCTTTCTTT
TRBJ1-1	.	TRBV7-9	.	CASSPISGAEAFF	TGTGCCAGCAGCCCGATATCAGGGGCTGAAGCTTTCTTT
TRBJ1-1	.	TRBV5-6	many	CASSLVERVNTEAFF	TGTGCCAGCAGCTTGGTGGAACGGGTGAACACTGAAGCTTTCTTT
TRBJ2-2	.	TRBV5-1	.	CASSLATVDSGELFF	TGCGCCAGCAGCTTGGCAACGGTTGACAGCGGGGAGCTGTTTTTT
TRBJ1-4	.	TRBV28	.	CATHGQGADEKLFF	TGTGCCACCCACGGCCAAGGGGCAGATGAAAAACTGTTTTTT
TRBJ1-2	.	TRBV30	.	CAWTLVGGWNGYTF	TGTGCCTGGACCTTAGTTGGGGGTTGGAATGGCTACACCTTC
TRBJ2-7	.	TRBV4-1	.	CASAGTTNEQYF	TGCGCCAGCGCGGGGACAACCAACGAGCAGTACTTC
TRBJ2-2	TRBD2	TRBV7-3	.	CASSMLGTSLGTGELFF	TGTGCCAGCAGCATGCTCGGGACTAGCTTGGGCACCGGGGAGCTGTTTTTT
TRBJ2-7	.	TRBV28	.	CASSLGRGDYEQYF	TGTGCCAGCAGCCTCGGTCGCGGAGACTACGAGCAGTACTTC
TRBJ2-1	TRBD2	TRBV6-1	few	CASSEAGTTHDNEQFF	TGTGCCAGCAGTGAAGCCGGGACTACCCATGACAATGAGCAGTTCTTC
TRBJ1-1	.	TRBV5-1	.	CASGPGGARSTEAFF	TGCGCCAGCGGACCGGGCGGGGCTAGAAGTACTGAAGCTTTCTTT
TRBJ2-7	.	TRBV6-9	.	CASILVVDSAQYF	TGTGCCAGCATCCTAGTGGTAGATTCAGCGCAGTACTTC
TRBJ1-6	TRBD1	TRBV7-6	.	CASSPRPGPTGDNSPLHF	TGTGCCAGCAGCCCACGCCCCGGCCCAACAGGGGACAATTCACCCCTCCACTTT
TRBJ2-3	.	TRBV11-2	.	CASSPTTGLRQYF	TGTGCCAGCAGCCCCACTACAGGGTTAAGGCAGTATTTT
TRBJ1-2	.	TRBV28	few	CASSLTGVGYTF	TGTGCCAGCAGTTTGACAGGTGTTGGCTACACCTTC
TRBJ2-1	TRBD2	TRBV28	once	CASSPGTRAVEQFF	TGTGCCAGCAGCCCCGGGACTAGAGCGGTCGAGCAGTTCTTC
TRBJ2-1	.	TRBV6-1	.	CASSEFWASRNNEQFF	TGTGCCAGCAGTGAATTTTGGGCTAGCAGGAACAATGAGCAGTTCTTC
TRBJ2-1	.	TRBV7-6	few	CASSSTPGGGGNEQFF	TGTGCCAGCAGCTCGACACCCGGAGGGGGGGGGAATGAGCAGTTCTTC
TRBJ1-2	.	TRBV6-1	.	CASEDATASNYGYTF	TGTGCCAGCGAGGATGCGACAGCCAGTAACTATGGCTACACCTTC
TRBJ1-1	TRBD1	TRBV5-1	.	CASRGQGVNTEAFF	TGCGCCAGCAGGGGACAGGGGGTGAACACTGAAGCTTTCTTT
TRBJ2-1	TRBD2	TRBV7-3	.	CASSFPGTREQFF	TGTGCCAGCAGCTTTCCCGGGACTAGGGAGCAGTTCTTC
TRBJ2-7	TRBD1	TRBV7-9	.	CASTGQVSPGQYF	TGTGCCAGTACGGGACAGGTTTCCCCCGGGCAGTACTTC
TRBJ2-3	.	TRBV6-6	once	CASSYSTGDTQYF	TGTGCCAGCAGTTACTCTACGGGAGATACGCAGTATTTT
TRBJ1-5	.	TRBV4-2	.	CASSPSAAHSNQPQHF	TGTGCCAGCAGCCCAAGTGCAGCCCATAGCAATCAGCCCCAGCATTTT
TRBJ2-7	.	TRBV7-9	.	CASSFEVSQGKYEQYF	TGTGCCAGCAGCTTCGAAGTCAGCCAGGGGAAATACGAGCAGTACTTC
TRBJ2-7	.	TRBV28	.	CASSLSPGWYEQYF	TGTGCCAGCAGTTTATCCCCAGGGTGGTACGAGCAGTACTTC
TRBJ2-1	TRBD2	TRBV4-3	.	CASSLRLAASYNEQFF	TGCGCCAGCAGCCTGCGACTAGCGGCCTCCTACAATGAGCAGTTCTTC
TRBJ1-2	.	TRBV20-1	.	CSASTAYGYTF	TGCAGTGCTAGTACGGCCTATGGCTACACCTTC
TRBJ1-1	.	TRBV5-1	.	CASSLGVGTGTFF	.
TRBJ1-1	.	TRBV18	.	CASSPGRQGNTEAFF	TGTGCCAGCTCACCAGGGAGGCAAGGGAACACTGAAGCTTTCTTT
TRBJ1-5	TRBD1	TRBV28	.	CASSLTGGRGNQPQHF	TGTGCCAGCAGCCTAACAGGGGGTAGGGGCAATCAGCCCCAGCATTTT
TRBJ2-7	.	TRBV7-3	.	CASSLGRPPAEQYF	TGTGCCAGCAGCCTAGGGCGACCTCCAGCCGAGCAGTACTTC
TRBJ2-7	TRBD1	TRBV5-1	.	CASSLAVTGTGEQYF	TGCGCCAGCAGCTTGGCCGTGACAGGGACGGGCGAGCAGTACTTC
TRBJ2-4	.	TRBV7-2	.	CASSLVQGRGKNIQYF	TGTGCCAGCAGCTTAGTACAGGGTCGCGGCAAAAACATTCAGTACTTC
TRBJ1-5	.	TRBV6-5	.	CASRPLGGGDQPQHF	TGTGCCAGCAGACCCCTCGGTGGGGGGGATCAGCCCCAGCATTTT